The subject of this entry is one TCR beta chain. The antigen remains undetermined. These data are taken from a study of shared clonotypes between healthy human individuals. J gave up 2 bases and V 5 bases, and 12 bases lay outside the gene matches. The germline gives CDR1 SGHAT, CDR2 FQNNGV. The CDR3 loop spans 16 amino acids. Broader study findings: How much donors shared clonotypes was expected to be affected by sequencing depth.

At a deep level, the assay was run. The protocol was immunoSEQ multiplex PCR, while the TCRdb copy is restricted to in-frame clones and leaves out a portion. The sample shows 2 million to 2.5 million clones, 85% to 95% of them seen only once. This receptor was identified in a man aged 18 to 30 in good health. Some clones in this sample may be carry-over from other donors' samples. Specimen: naive CD4+ T cells from PBMCs. As for subset: CD45RA+ positively selected. The V call is TRBV11-2, the J call TRBJ2-7, with 7 nucleotides matching TRBD1. The CDR3 DNA is TGTGCCAGCAGCCCTCGTCAAGGGGGCGTAACCTACGAGCAGTACTTC. This sequence encodes CASSPRQGGVTYEQYF. Looking up the rest from reference TRBV11-2 and TRBJ2-7 gives the full variable domain: EAGVAQSPRYKIIEKRQSVAFWCNPISGHATLYWYQQILGQGPKLLIQFQNNGVVDDSQLPKDRFSAERLKGVDSTLKIQPAKLEDSAVYLCASSPRQGGVTYEQYFGPGTRLTVT.